A selection of T cell receptor beta chains follows, all from one sample in a study of graft-versus-host responses after intestinal transplantation. The table came from immunoSEQ multiplex PCR; TCRdb's copy has only in-frame clones and leaves some out. In the table there are fewer than 50,000 clones, roughly 84% of which are singletons. Their specific antigens are unknown. The sequencing used unstimulated CD4+ T cells sorted from spleen or lymph node cells, collected before transplant. These receptors were taken from a human donor who was the organ donor for an intestinal transplant. CDR3s include the opening cysteine and the closing phenylalanine or tryptophan. The D gene is left open where the match is weak. Where a row states a size, it is once, few, many or the class of an expanded clone; other rows omit it.

abundance: -
v_gene: TRBV10-1
d_gene: -
j_gene: TRBJ2-3
CDR3aa: CASSGEVTDTQYF
CDR3nt: TGCGCCAGCAGTGGGGAGGTCACAGATACGCAGTATTTT

abundance: few
v_gene: TRBV6-5
d_gene: TRBD2
j_gene: TRBJ2-1
CDR3aa: CASSYQGLAWNEQFF
CDR3nt: TGTGCCAGCAGTTACCAAGGACTAGCGTGGAATGAGCAGTTCTTC

abundance: -
v_gene: TRBV6-1
d_gene: -
j_gene: TRBJ2-3
CDR3aa: CASRPLGGSTDTQYF
CDR3nt: TGTGCCAGCAGACCCCTAGGAGGGAGCACAGATACGCAGTATTTT

abundance: once
v_gene: TRBV10-3
d_gene: -
j_gene: TRBJ1-2
CDR3aa: CAISLPETDTF
CDR3nt: TGTGCCATCTCGTTGCCCGAAACCGACACCTTC

abundance: -
v_gene: TRBV19
d_gene: TRBD1
j_gene: TRBJ2-7
CDR3aa: CASSKTGKSSYEQYF
CDR3nt: TGTGCCAGTAGTAAGACAGGGAAGAGCTCCTACGAGCAGTACTTC

abundance: -
v_gene: TRBV10-2
d_gene: -
j_gene: TRBJ2-5
CDR3aa: CASSERRLQETQYF
CDR3nt: TGCGCCAGCAGTGAGCGCAGGCTCCAAGAGACCCAGTACTTC

abundance: -
v_gene: TRBV30
d_gene: -
j_gene: TRBJ1-6
CDR3aa: CASPQQGDNSPLHF
CDR3nt: TGTGCCTCCCCTCAGCAGGGTGATAATTCACCCCTCCACTTT

abundance: -
v_gene: TRBV10-3
d_gene: TRBD1
j_gene: TRBJ1-1
CDR3aa: CAISEPGTGNTEAFF
CDR3nt: TGTGCCATCAGTGAGCCTGGGACAGGGAACACTGAAGCTTTCTTT

abundance: -
v_gene: TRBV19
d_gene: TRBD2
j_gene: TRBJ2-6
CDR3aa: CASSSCAGGPPGANVLTF
CDR3nt: TGTGCCAGTAGTTCCTGCGCGGGGGGGCCTCCTGGGGCCAACGTCCTGACTTTC

abundance: -
v_gene: TRBV4-1
d_gene: -
j_gene: TRBJ1-2
CDR3aa: CASSQDTGSYGYTF
CDR3nt: TGCGCCAGCAGCCAAGATACAGGGAGCTATGGCTACACCTTC

abundance: -
v_gene: TRBV6-1
d_gene: TRBD1
j_gene: TRBJ2-2
CDR3aa: CASSELAGGNTGELFF
CDR3nt: TGTGCCAGCAGTGAATTGGCAGGGGGGAACACCGGGGAGCTGTTTTTT

abundance: -
v_gene: TRBV9
d_gene: -
j_gene: TRBJ2-3
CDR3aa: CASSASDTQYF
CDR3nt: TGTGCCAGCAGCGCCTCAGATACGCAGTATTTT

abundance: -
v_gene: TRBV10-3
d_gene: TRBD1
j_gene: TRBJ1-1
CDR3aa: CAIRFLGQGNTEAFF
CDR3nt: TGTGCCATCCGTTTTCTCGGACAGGGGAACACTGAAGCTTTCTTT

abundance: -
v_gene: TRBV27
d_gene: -
j_gene: TRBJ2-7
CDR3aa: CASSSYREAYEQYF
CDR3nt: TGTGCCAGCAGTTCCTACAGGGAGGCCTACGAGCAGTACTTC

abundance: -
v_gene: TRBV9
d_gene: TRBD1
j_gene: TRBJ2-7
CDR3aa: CASSVEGTGYEQYF
CDR3nt: TGTGCCAGCAGCGTAGAAGGGACAGGGTACGAGCAGTACTTC

abundance: -
v_gene: TRBV7-2
d_gene: -
j_gene: TRBJ1-1
CDR3aa: CASSNFNGINTEAFF
CDR3nt: TGTGCCAGCAGTAACTTTAATGGGATTAACACTGAAGCTTTCTTT

abundance: -
v_gene: TRBV2
d_gene: -
j_gene: TRBJ1-6
CDR3aa: CASRWDGNSPLHF
CDR3nt: TGTGCCAGCAGATGGGACGGAAATTCACCCCTCCACTTT

abundance: -
v_gene: TRBV19
d_gene: TRBD2
j_gene: TRBJ2-3
CDR3aa: CASSMGTSRTTDTQYF
CDR3nt: TGTGCCAGTAGTATGGGGACTAGCAGAACCACAGATACGCAGTATTTT

abundance: -
v_gene: TRBV15
d_gene: -
j_gene: TRBJ1-1
CDR3aa: CATSRDKGGDEAFF
CDR3nt: TGTGCCACCAGCAGAGATAAGGGTGGGGATGAAGCTTTCTTT

abundance: few
v_gene: TRBV6-1
d_gene: TRBD2
j_gene: TRBJ2-7
CDR3aa: CASSTTSGTAYEQYF
CDR3nt: TGTGCCAGCAGTACTACTAGCGGGACCGCCTACGAGCAGTACTTC

abundance: -
v_gene: TRBV11-3
d_gene: -
j_gene: TRBJ2-5
CDR3aa: CASSLESGETQYF
CDR3nt: TGTGCCAGCAGCTTAGAATCTGGAGAGACCCAGTACTTC

abundance: -
v_gene: TRBV30
d_gene: TRBD1
j_gene: TRBJ1-2
CDR3aa: CAWSNHTGAYGYTF
CDR3nt: TGTGCCTGGAGCAATCATACAGGGGCCTATGGCTACACCTTC

abundance: -
v_gene: TRBV9
d_gene: -
j_gene: TRBJ1-1
CDR3aa: CASSAFRNTEAFF
CDR3nt: TGTGCCAGCAGCGCCTTCAGGAACACTGAAGCTTTCTTT

abundance: -
v_gene: TRBV27
d_gene: -
j_gene: TRBJ1-1
CDR3aa: CASSSSLNTEAFF
CDR3nt: TGTGCCAGCAGTTCGTCGTTGAACACTGAAGCTTTCTTT

abundance: -
v_gene: TRBV20-1
d_gene: -
j_gene: TRBJ2-3
CDR3aa: CSASSVDTQYF
CDR3nt: TGCAGTGCTAGCTCGGTGGATACGCAGTATTTT

abundance: -
v_gene: TRBV7-6
d_gene: TRBD2
j_gene: TRBJ2-5
CDR3aa: CASSLAGGGQETQYF
CDR3nt: TGTGCCAGCAGCTTAGCTGGGGGGGGCCAAGAGACCCAGTACTTC

abundance: -
v_gene: TRBV10-1
d_gene: TRBD2
j_gene: TRBJ2-3
CDR3aa: CASSESRLAGGATHRHTQYF
CDR3nt: TGCGCCAGCAGTGAGTCGAGGCTAGCGGGGGGTGCCACACATCGTCATACGCAGTATTTT

abundance: once
v_gene: TRBV7-2
d_gene: -
j_gene: TRBJ2-1
CDR3aa: CASSLLASYNEQFF
CDR3nt: TGTGCCAGCAGCTTATTAGCCTCCTACAATGAGCAGTTCTTC

abundance: -
v_gene: TRBV12-1
d_gene: -
j_gene: TRBJ2-5
CDR3aa: CASSSWTSGGKRVTQYF
CDR3nt: TGTGCCAGCAGCTCCTGGACTAGCGGGGGGAAGCGGGTGACCCAGTACTTC

abundance: -
v_gene: TRBV2
d_gene: TRBD2
j_gene: TRBJ2-1
CDR3aa: CAATVGGARYNEQFF
CDR3nt: TGTGCCGCCACGGTCGGGGGGGCCCGGTACAATGAGCAGTTCTTC

abundance: -
v_gene: TRBV19
d_gene: -
j_gene: TRBJ2-7
CDR3aa: CASSKLPSGNEQYF
CDR3nt: TGTGCCAGTAGTAAACTTCCCTCCGGGAACGAGCAGTACTTC